This T cell receptor beta chain was identified during a study of blood T cells in healthy people across ages. The study drew donors from healthy Caucasian individuals in Russia aged about 6 to 95. In germline, CDR1 is SQVTM, CDR2 ANQGSEA. The CDR3 contains 14 residues. A J-beta primer mix and a sample-barcoded 5' primer were used in a second PCR of about 7 to 12 cycles. In TCRdb, the 5' RACE reads were re-called with MiXCR into one record per CDR3 protein. Counted here are about a million distinct CDR3 sequences, about 44% occurring once; the ten biggest clones make up around 15%. This TCR was sampled from a man aged 25 to 40 in good health. Sequencing was performed on blood. J is TRBJ1-5 and V is TRBV29-1; D is perhaps TRBD2 (5 bases). The end of the DNA fits TRBJ2-3 better, so the J call may be wrong. The CDR3 region has the DNA TGCAGCGTTGCAGCGGCAGAGGCTAATCAGCCCCAGTATTTT. Amino acids: CSVAAAEANQPQYF.